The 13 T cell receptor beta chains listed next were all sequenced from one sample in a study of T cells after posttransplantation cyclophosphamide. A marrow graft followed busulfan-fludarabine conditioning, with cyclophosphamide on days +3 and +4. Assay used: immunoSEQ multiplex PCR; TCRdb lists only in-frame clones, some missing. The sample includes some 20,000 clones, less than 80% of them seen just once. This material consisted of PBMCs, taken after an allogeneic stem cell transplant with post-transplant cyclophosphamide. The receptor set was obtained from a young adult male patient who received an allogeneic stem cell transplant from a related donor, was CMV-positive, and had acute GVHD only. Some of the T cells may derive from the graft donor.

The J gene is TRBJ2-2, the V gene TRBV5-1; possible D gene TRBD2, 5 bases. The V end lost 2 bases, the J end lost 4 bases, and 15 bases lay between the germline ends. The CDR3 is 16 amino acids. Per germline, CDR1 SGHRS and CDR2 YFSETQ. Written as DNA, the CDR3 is TGCGCCAGCAGCTTTAGGCCCCGGGGTAGCACCGGGGAGCTGTTTTTT. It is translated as CASSFRPRGSTGELFF.

The CDR3 DNA follows: TGCGCCAGCAGTAAGGGCTCCCTCGGGACAGGGACCTACGAGCAGTACTTC. Protein: CASSKGSLGTGTYEQYF. This chain links TRBV10-1 with TRBJ2-7; 9 bases are shared with TRBD1. The CDR3 loop spans 17 amino acids. From germline, CDR1 is WNHNN and CDR2 SYGVQD (reference sequence). V lost 5 bases to trimming and J lost 2 bases; unmatched junction nucleotides: 13.

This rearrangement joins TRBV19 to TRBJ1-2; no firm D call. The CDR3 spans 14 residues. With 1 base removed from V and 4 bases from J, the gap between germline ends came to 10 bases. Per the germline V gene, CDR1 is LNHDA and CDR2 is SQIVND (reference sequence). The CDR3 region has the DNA TGTGCCAGTAGTATAGGGGTCGGCGGCTATGGCTACACCTTC. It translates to CASSIGVGGYGYTF.

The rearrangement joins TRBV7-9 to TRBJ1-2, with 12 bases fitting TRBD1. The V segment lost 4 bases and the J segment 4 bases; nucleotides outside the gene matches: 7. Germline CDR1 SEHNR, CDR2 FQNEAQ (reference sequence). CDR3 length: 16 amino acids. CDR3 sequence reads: CASSSGTGGFSYGYTF. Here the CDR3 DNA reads TGTGCCAGCAGCTCCGGGACAGGGGGCTTTAGCTATGGCTACACCTTC.

Here the CDR3 DNA reads TGCAGCGTTGCCGCCTACAATGAGCAGTTCTTC. Translation: CSVAAYNEQFF. The chain has TRBV29-1 and TRBJ2-1; D gene ambiguous. Germline V CDR1 and CDR2: SQVTM, ANQGSEA. The ends were cut back, 4 bases at V and 2 bases at J, with 3 bases in the middle. The CDR3 is made up of 11 amino acids.

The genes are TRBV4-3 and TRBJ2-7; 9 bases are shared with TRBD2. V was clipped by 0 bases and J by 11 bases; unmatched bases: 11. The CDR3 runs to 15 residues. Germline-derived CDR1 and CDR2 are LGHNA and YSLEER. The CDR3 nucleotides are TGCGCCAGCAGCCAAGATACTTCGCGGGGGGGCTCAAAGTACTTC. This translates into CASSQDTSRGGSKYF.

The CDR3: CASSPMSGAPGETQYF. CDR3 coding DNA: TGCGCCAGCAGCCCCATGAGCGGGGCCCCCGGAGAGACCCAGTACTTC. The genes are TRBV4-1 and TRBJ2-5; 7 nucleotides agree with TRBD2. With V trimmed by 4 bases and J by 4 bases, 12 bases remained unmatched. Germline values: CDR1 MGHRA, CDR2 YSYEKL. The length of the CDR3 is 16 residues.

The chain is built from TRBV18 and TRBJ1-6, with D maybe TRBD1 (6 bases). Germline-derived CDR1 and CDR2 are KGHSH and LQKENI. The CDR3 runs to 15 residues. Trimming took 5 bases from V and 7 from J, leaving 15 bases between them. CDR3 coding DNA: TGTGCCAGCTCAACCCGACAGGCACCCAATTCACCCCTCCACTTT. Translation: CASSTRQAPNSPLHF.

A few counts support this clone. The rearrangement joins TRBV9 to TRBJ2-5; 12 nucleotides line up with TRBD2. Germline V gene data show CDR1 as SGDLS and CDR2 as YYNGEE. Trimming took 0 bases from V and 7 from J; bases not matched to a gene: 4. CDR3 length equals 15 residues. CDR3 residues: CASSVASGGAGTQYF. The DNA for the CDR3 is TGTGCCAGCAGCGTAGCTAGCGGGGGGGCTGGGACCCAGTACTTC.

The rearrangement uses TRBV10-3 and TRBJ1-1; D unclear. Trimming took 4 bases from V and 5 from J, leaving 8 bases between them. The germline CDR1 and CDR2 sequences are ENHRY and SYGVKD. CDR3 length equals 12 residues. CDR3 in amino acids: CAISARPTEAFF. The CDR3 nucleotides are TGTGCCATCAGTGCGCGTCCGACTGAAGCTTTCTTT.

The CDR3 DNA reads TGCGCCAGCAGCCAACGCGGGCCCCCCCACACCGGGGAGCTGTTTTTT. It yields the protein CASSQRGPPHTGELFF. This chain connects TRBV4-3 to TRBJ2-2; perhaps TRBD2 as D (5 bases). The germline gives CDR1 LGHNA, CDR2 YSLEER. V lost 2 bases, J lost 3 bases, and 13 bases lay in between. The CDR3 spans 16 residues.

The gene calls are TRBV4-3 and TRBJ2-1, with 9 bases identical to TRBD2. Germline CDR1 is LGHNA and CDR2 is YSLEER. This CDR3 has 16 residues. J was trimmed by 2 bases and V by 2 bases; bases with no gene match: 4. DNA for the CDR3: TGCGCCAGCAGCCAATTAGCGGGGGCAACCTACAATGAGCAGTTCTTC. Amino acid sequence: CASSQLAGATYNEQFF.

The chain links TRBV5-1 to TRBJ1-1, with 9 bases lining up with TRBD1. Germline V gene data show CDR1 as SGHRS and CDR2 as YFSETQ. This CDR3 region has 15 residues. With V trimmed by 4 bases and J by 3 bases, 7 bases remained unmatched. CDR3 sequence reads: CASSVQGAGDTEAFF. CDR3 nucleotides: TGCGCCAGCAGCGTACAGGGGGCGGGGGACACTGAAGCTTTCTTT.